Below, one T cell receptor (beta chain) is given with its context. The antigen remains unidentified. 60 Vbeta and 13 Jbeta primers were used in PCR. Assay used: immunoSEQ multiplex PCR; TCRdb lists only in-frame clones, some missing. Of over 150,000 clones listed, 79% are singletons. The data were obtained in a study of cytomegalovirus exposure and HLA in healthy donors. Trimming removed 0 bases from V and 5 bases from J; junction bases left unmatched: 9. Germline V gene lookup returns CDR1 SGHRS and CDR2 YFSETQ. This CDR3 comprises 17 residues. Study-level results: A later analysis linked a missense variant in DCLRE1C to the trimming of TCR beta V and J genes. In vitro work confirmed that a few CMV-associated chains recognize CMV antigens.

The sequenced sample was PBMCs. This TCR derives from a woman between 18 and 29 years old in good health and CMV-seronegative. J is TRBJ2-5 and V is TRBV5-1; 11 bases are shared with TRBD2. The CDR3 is CASSLGSGGARRETQYF. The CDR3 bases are TGCGCCAGCAGCTTGGGTAGCGGGGGGGCCCGGAGGGAGACCCAGTACTTC. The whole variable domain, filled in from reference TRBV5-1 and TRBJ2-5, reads KAGVTQTPRYLIKTRGQQVTLSCSPISGHRSVSWYQQTPGQGLQFLFEYFSETQRNKGNFPGRFSGRQFSNSRSEMNVSTLELGDSALYLCASSLGSGGARRETQYFGPGTRLLVL.